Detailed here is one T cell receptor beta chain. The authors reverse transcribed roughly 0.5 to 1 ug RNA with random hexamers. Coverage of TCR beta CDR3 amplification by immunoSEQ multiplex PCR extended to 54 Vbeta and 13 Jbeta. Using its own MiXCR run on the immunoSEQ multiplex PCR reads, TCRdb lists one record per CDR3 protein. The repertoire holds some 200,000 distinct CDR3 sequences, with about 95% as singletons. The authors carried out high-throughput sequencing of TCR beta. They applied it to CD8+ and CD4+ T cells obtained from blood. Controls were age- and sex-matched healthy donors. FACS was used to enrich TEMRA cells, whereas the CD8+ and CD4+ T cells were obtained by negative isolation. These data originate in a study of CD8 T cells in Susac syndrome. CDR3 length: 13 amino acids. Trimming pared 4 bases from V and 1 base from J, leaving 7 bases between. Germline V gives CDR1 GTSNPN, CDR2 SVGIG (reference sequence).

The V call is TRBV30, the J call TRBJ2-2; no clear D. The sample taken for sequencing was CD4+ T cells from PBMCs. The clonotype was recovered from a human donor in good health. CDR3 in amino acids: CAWTRGNTGELFF. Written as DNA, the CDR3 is TGTGCCTGGACTCGAGGGAACACCGGGGAGCTGTTTTTT.